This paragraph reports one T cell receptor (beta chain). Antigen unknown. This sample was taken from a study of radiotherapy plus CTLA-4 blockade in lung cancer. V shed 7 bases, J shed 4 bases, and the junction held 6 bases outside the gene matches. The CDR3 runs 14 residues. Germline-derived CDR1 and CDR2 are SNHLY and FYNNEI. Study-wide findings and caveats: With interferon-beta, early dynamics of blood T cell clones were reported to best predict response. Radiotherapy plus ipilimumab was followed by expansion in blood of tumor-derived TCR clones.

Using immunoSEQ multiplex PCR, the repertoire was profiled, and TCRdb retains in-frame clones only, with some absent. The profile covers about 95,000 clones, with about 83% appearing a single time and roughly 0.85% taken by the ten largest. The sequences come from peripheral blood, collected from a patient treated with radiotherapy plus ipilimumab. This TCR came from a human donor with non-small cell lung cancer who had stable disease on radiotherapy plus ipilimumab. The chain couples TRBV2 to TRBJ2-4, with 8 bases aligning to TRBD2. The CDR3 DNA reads TGTGCCAGCACCGTAGCGGGAACGAAAAACATTCAGTACTTC. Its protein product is CASTVAGTKNIQYF.